A selection of T cell receptor beta chains follows, all from one sample in a study of blood T cell repertoires in COVID-19. The assay was immunoSEQ multiplex PCR, and TCRdb's table has in-frame clones only and misses some. The data show 200,000 to 250,000 clones, 80% to 90% seen once. Sequencing was done on a sample of PBMCs or T cells enriched from blood (not recorded which). Receptor source: a woman in her twenties or thirties who had been exposed to COVID-19. Both conserved end residues are part of each CDR3. Fields, in order: J gene, V gene, D gene, clone size, CDR3 length, CDR3 protein, CDR3 DNA. The D gene is left open where the match is weak. The size of a clone is reported for some rows only, either as once, few or many, or as a class for expanded clones.

TRBJ2-3,TRBV6-5,-,-,14,CASSPGLPGDTQYF,TGTGCCAGCAGTCCCGGCCTGCCGGGAGATACGCAGTATTTT
TRBJ2-7,TRBV4-1,-,-,13,CASSQDSATGQYF,TGCGCCAGCAGCCAAGATTCGGCTACGGGACAGTACTTC
TRBJ2-3,TRBV7-2,-,-,17,CASSLAGASGSTDTQYF,TGTGCCAGCAGCTTAGCGGGGGCTAGCGGAAGCACAGATACGCAGTATTTT
TRBJ1-4,TRBV5-6,TRBD1,-,16,CASSARTGREGEKLFF,TGTGCCAGCAGCGCCAGGACAGGGAGGGAAGGAGAAAAACTGTTTTTT
TRBJ2-7,TRBV5-1,TRBD2,-,17,CASSSWGLAGLSYEQYF,TGCGCCAGCAGCTCTTGGGGACTAGCGGGTCTGTCCTACGAGCAGTACTTC
TRBJ2-1,TRBV4-1,TRBD1,-,16,CASSQAGQGAGNEQFF,TGCGCCAGCAGCCAGGCCGGACAGGGGGCCGGGAATGAGCAGTTCTTC
TRBJ2-3,TRBV4-2,TRBD2,-,16,CASSQEGLAASDTQYF,TGTGCCAGCAGCCAAGAAGGACTAGCGGCATCAGATACGCAGTATTTT
TRBJ2-2,TRBV6-5,-,-,15,CASSYRSANTGELFF,TGTGCCAGCAGTTATAGGAGCGCGAACACCGGGGAGCTGTTTTTT
TRBJ2-1,TRBV19,TRBD2,-,16,CASSIGLAGSYNEQFF,TGTGCCAGTAGTATCGGACTAGCGGGCTCCTACAATGAGCAGTTCTTC
TRBJ1-5,TRBV28,TRBD1,-,12,CASGTGSQPQHF,TGTGCCAGCGGGACAGGGAGTCAGCCCCAGCATTTT
TRBJ2-7,TRBV6-2/TRBV6-3,-,-,13,CASSYLSGLEQYF,TGTGCCAGCAGTTACCTCTCAGGGCTCGAGCAGTACTTC
TRBJ1-1,TRBV9,TRBD1,-,15,CASSPRGQGNTEAFF,TGTGCCAGCAGCCCCAGAGGACAGGGGAACACTGAAGCTTTCTTT
TRBJ1-2,TRBV10-3,TRBD1,-,14,CAISRTGTGDGYTF,TGTGCCATCAGTCGTACCGGGACAGGCGACGGCTACACCTTC
TRBJ1-5,TRBV6-1,-,-,14,CASSDDSRNQPQHF,TGTGCCAGCAGTGACGACAGCCGCAATCAGCCCCAGCATTTT
TRBJ2-7,TRBV4-2,TRBD1,-,16,CASSQDTGGAVDEQYF,TGTGCCAGCAGCCAGGACACAGGGGGCGCGGTGGACGAGCAGTACTTC
TRBJ2-1,TRBV5-1,-,-,17,CASSFFQRGSSYNEQFF,TGCGCCAGCAGCTTCTTCCAAAGGGGGAGCTCCTACAATGAGCAGTTCTTC
TRBJ2-2,TRBV6-8,-,-,15,CASNTWADNTGELFF,TGTGCCAGCAATACCTGGGCAGATAACACCGGGGAGCTGTTTTTT
TRBJ2-1,TRBV5-1,-,-,14,CASSRRSSYNEQFF,TGCGCCAGCAGCCGGAGGAGCTCCTACAATGAGCAGTTCTTC
TRBJ2-3,TRBV11-3,-,-,13,CASSRGSTDTQYF,TGTGCCAGCAGCCGGGGGTCCACAGATACGCAGTATTTT
TRBJ1-1,TRBV7-9,-,-,14,CASSLEGGGAEAFF,TGTGCCAGCAGCTTAGAAGGCGGGGGCGCTGAAGCTTTCTTT
TRBJ2-5,TRBV11-3,-,-,13,CASSLDREVTQYF,TGTGCCAGCAGCTTAGACAGGGAAGTGACCCAGTACTTC
TRBJ2-2,TRBV19,-,-,15,CASTNGRGGTGELFF,TGTGCCAGTACCAATGGACGGGGTGGGACCGGGGAGCTGTTTTTT
TRBJ2-1,TRBV12-3/TRBV12-4,-,-,13,CASSPESYNEQFF,TGTGCCAGCAGTCCAGAAAGCTACAATGAGCAGTTCTTC
TRBJ1-1,TRBV19,TRBD1,-,16,CASRDRANAGEAEAFF,TGTGCCAGTAGAGACAGGGCAAATGCAGGAGAGGCTGAAGCTTTCTTT
TRBJ1-2,TRBV6-5,-,-,12,CASSGVNYGYTF,TGTGCCAGCAGCGGTGTCAACTATGGCTACACCTTC
TRBJ1-5,TRBV28,-,-,13,CASRGTHNQPQHF,TGTGCCAGCAGGGGGACACACAATCAGCCCCAGCATTTT
TRBJ2-2,TRBV19,TRBD2,-,15,CASSTPLAVGGELFF,TGTGCCAGTAGTACTCCACTAGCGGTGGGCGGGGAGCTGTTTTTT
TRBJ2-1,TRBV2,-,-,17,CASSEALSDSSYNEQFF,TGTGCCAGCAGTGAAGCGCTTTCCGATAGCTCCTACAATGAGCAGTTCTTC
TRBJ2-7,TRBV28,-,-,12,CASSFLGYEQYF,TGTGCCAGCAGTTTCCTCGGCTACGAGCAGTACTTC
TRBJ2-1,TRBV5-1,-,few,14,CASSLSTVYNEQFF,TGCGCCAGCAGCCTATCTACAGTTTACAATGAGCAGTTCTTC
TRBJ2-5,TRBV10-2,-,-,14,CASRKRLEGETQYF,TGCGCCAGCAGGAAAAGGCTCGAGGGTGAGACCCAGTACTTC
TRBJ2-2,TRBV3-1/TRBV3-2,TRBD1,-,15,CASSPRDRGTGELFF,TGTGCCAGCAGCCCGCGGGACAGGGGAACCGGGGAGCTGTTTTTT
TRBJ1-4,TRBV28,-,-,14,CASSPRGPNEKLFF,TGTGCCAGCAGTCCCAGGGGTCCGAATGAAAAACTGTTTTTT
TRBJ2-7,TRBV11-2,-,-,15,CASSLSRQPGYEQYF,TGTGCCAGCAGCCTCTCCCGACAGCCCGGCTACGAGCAGTACTTC
TRBJ2-1,TRBV2,TRBD2,-,14,CASNPGTSVSEQFF,TGTGCCAGCAACCCCGGGACTAGCGTATCTGAGCAGTTCTTC
TRBJ1-2,TRBV4-2,TRBD1,once,17,CASSQPRDSLYNYGYTF,TGTGCCAGCAGCCAACCACGGGACAGTCTTTATAACTATGGCTACACCTTC
TRBJ2-6,TRBV27,-,-,14,CASSFTSGANVLTF,TGTGCCAGCAGTTTTACATCTGGGGCCAACGTCCTGACTTTC
TRBJ2-3,TRBV2,TRBD2,-,15,CASKASGRSADTQYF,TGTGCCAGCAAGGCTAGCGGGAGGAGCGCAGATACGCAGTATTTT
TRBJ2-7,TRBV7-9,-,-,13,CASASNRFYEQYF,TGTGCCAGCGCTTCGAACAGATTCTACGAGCAGTACTTC
TRBJ2-2,TRBV3-1/TRBV3-2,-,-,14,CASSRTAYTGELFF,TGTGCCAGCAGCCGGACAGCATACACCGGGGAGCTGTTTTTT
TRBJ1-2,TRBV24-1,TRBD1,many,14,CATSDPDRGYGYTF,TGTGCCACCAGTGACCCGGACAGGGGATATGGCTACACCTTC
TRBJ2-3,TRBV11-3,-,-,16,CASSWGRQDRTDTQYF,TGTGCCAGCAGCTGGGGCCGACAGGACCGCACAGATACGCAGTATTTT
TRBJ2-5,TRBV12-3/TRBV12-4,TRBD1,-,13,CASRKTGVGTQYF,TGTGCCAGCAGGAAGACAGGGGTAGGGACCCAGTACTTC
TRBJ1-5,TRBV28,-,-,14,CASSSDSSNQPQHF,TGTGCCAGCAGTAGCGACAGTAGCAATCAGCCCCAGCATTTT
TRBJ2-5,TRBV6-1,TRBD1,-,15,CASSDRDRGLETQYF,TGTGCCAGCAGTGACAGGGACAGGGGGCTGGAGACCCAGTACTTC
TRBJ2-1,TRBV7-3,TRBD2,-,16,CASSLTRTSGSNEQFF,TGTGCCAGCTCTTTAACCAGGACTAGCGGGAGTAATGAGCAGTTCTTC
TRBJ2-3,TRBV4-2,TRBD2,-,16,CASSQETGGLGDTQYF,TGTGCCAGCAGCCAAGAAACGGGAGGGCTTGGAGATACGCAGTATTTT
TRBJ1-1,TRBV20-1,-,-,13,CSASKGFNTEAFF,TGCAGTGCTAGTAAGGGGTTTAACACTGAAGCTTTCTTT
TRBJ2-5,TRBV19,TRBD1,-,17,CASSIWGQGQRSGTQYF,TGTGCCAGTAGTATTTGGGGACAGGGTCAGCGAAGTGGGACCCAGTACTTC
TRBJ1-5,TRBV28,-,once,12,CASSVTGTPQHF,TGTGCCAGCAGCGTTACAGGGACGCCCCAGCATTTT
TRBJ1-4,TRBV27,TRBD1,few,14,CASRHRGLGEKLFF,TGTGCCAGCAGACACAGGGGGCTGGGTGAAAAACTGTTTTTT
TRBJ2-7,TRBV6-5,TRBD1,-,15,CASSRLMTGSYEQYF,TGTGCCAGCAGCCGACTAATGACAGGGAGCTACGAGCAGTACTTC
TRBJ1-1,TRBV4-1,-,-,15,CASSQAFGGRTEAFF,TGCGCCAGCAGCCAAGCTTTTGGTGGGAGGACTGAAGCTTTCTTT
TRBJ1-1,TRBV5-1,TRBD1,few,13,CASSKDRVGEAFF,TGCGCCAGCAGCAAAGACAGGGTTGGTGAAGCTTTCTTT